The 11 T cell receptor beta chains in this list originate from one sample, sequenced in a study of T cell responses to AZD1222 COVID-19 vaccine. Clones were read by immunoSEQ multiplex PCR, and TCRdb kept only the in-frame ones, dropping some. This table holds 95,000 to 150,000 clones, over 75% found once. The input for sequencing was peripheral blood, taken on day 0 of AZD1222 vaccination. These receptors came from an adult in good health.

The chain joins TRBV28 to TRBJ1-5; 7 bases agree with TRBD1. The CDR3 is made up of 14 amino acids. Germline V gene sequence: CDR1 MDHEN, CDR2 SYDVKM. Trimming at V came to 5 bases and at J to 9 bases, leaving 10 bases not matched to a gene. CDR3: CASSGYRGEAPQHF. In DNA, the CDR3 is TGTGCCAGCAGTGGATACAGGGGTGAGGCGCCCCAGCATTTT.

The chain carries TRBV24-1 and TRBJ2-3, with 16 bases identical to TRBD2. Germline V gene sequence: CDR1 KGHDR, CDR2 SFDVKD. The CDR3 runs 20 residues. The J segment lost 5 bases and the V segment lost 3 bases, leaving 13 bases of the junction unmatched. This chain's CDR3 is CATSDNQGLAGGLGVDTQYF. The DNA of the CDR3 is TGTGCCACCAGTGATAACCAGGGACTAGCGGGGGGGCTCGGGGTAGATACGCAGTATTTT.

Only a few counts were recorded for this clone. The chain employs TRBV5-1 and TRBJ1-6; no clear D. Between the trimmed V and J ends, which lost 5 bases and 6 bases, there was a span of 12 bases. CDR1 and CDR2 (germline): SGHRS, YFSETQ. The CDR3 length is 14 residues. CDR3 in amino acids: CASRGADTNSPLHF. CDR3 bases: TGCGCCAGCAGAGGTGCAGATACTAATTCACCCCTCCACTTT.

The chain recombines TRBV19 with TRBJ2-5, with 11 bases lining up with TRBD2. This CDR3 is 17 amino acids long. J gave up 2 bases and V 5 bases, and 10 bases lay outside the gene matches. CDR1 and CDR2 (germline): LNHDA, SQIVND (reference sequence). The CDR3 DNA reads as TGTGCCAGTAGTCAACCCAAACTAGCGGGGGATCAAGAGACCCAGTACTTC. This encodes CASSQPKLAGDQETQYF. The variable domain in full, with the rest retrieved from reference TRBV19 and TRBJ2-5, is DGGITQSPKYLFRKEGQNVTLSCEQNLNHDAMYWYRQDPGQGLRLIYYSQIVNDFQKGDIAEGYSVSREKKESFPLTVTSAQKNPTAFYLCASSQPKLAGDQETQYFGPGTRLLVL.

This rearrangement joins TRBV30 to TRBJ1-4; D call uncertain. V was pared by 8 bases and J by 8 bases, with 12 bases between. The CDR3 loop spans 11 amino acids. Germline V lookup: CDR1 GTSNPN, CDR2 SVGIG (reference sequence). The CDR3 nucleotides read TGTGCCGGAGAATTAGCCGAAAAACTGTTTTTT. Its protein is CAGELAEKLFF.

V usage is TRBV5-8 and J usage is TRBJ1-3; D is uncertain. The CDR3 sequence is 15 residues long. CDR1 SGHTS and CDR2 YDEGEE come from the germline V gene. Trimming shortened V by 6 bases and J by 0 bases, and 13 bases separated the two germline ends. The CDR3 DNA follows: TGTGCCAGCAACTTCGAGGTTGCCTCTGGAAACACCATATATTTT. This gives the protein CASNFEVASGNTIYF.

The chain uses TRBV6-2 or TRBV6-3 and TRBJ2-7; 9 nucleotides line up with TRBD2. The CDR3 runs 15 residues. The J segment lost 6 bases and the V segment lost 2 bases, leaving 8 bases of the junction unmatched. Germline CDR1 MNHEY, CDR2 SVGEGT. The CDR3 nucleotides read TGTGCCAGCAGTTACCGTGGTAGCGGGGGATTCGAGCAGTACTTC. It yields the protein CASSYRGSGGFEQYF.

This rearrangement joins TRBV28 to TRBJ1-2; no definite D call. Germline CDR1 is MDHEN and CDR2 is SYDVKM. Trimming shortened V by 7 bases and J by 4 bases, and 10 bases separated the two germline ends. The CDR3 runs to 12 residues. CDR3 DNA: TGTGCCAGCACTCCCTCTAGCTATGGCTACACCTTC. Translating it yields CASTPSSYGYTF.

The chain carries TRBV18 and TRBJ1-3; D unresolved. CDR1 KGHSH and CDR2 LQKENI come from the germline V gene. This CDR3 region has 15 residues. Trimming pared 2 bases from V and 11 bases from J, leaving 19 bases between. CDR3 sequence reads: CASSPEQPPISSIYF. The CDR3 DNA is TGTGCCAGCTCACCAGAGCAGCCTCCCATATCATCCATATATTTT.

This clone has a handful of counts. The rearrangement uses TRBV30 and TRBJ2-1, with D unclear. This CDR3 spans 14 amino acids. Deletions cut 5 bases from V and 9 bases from J, with 20 bases between. Germline loops: CDR1 GTSNPN, CDR2 SVGIG (reference sequence). In nucleotides, the CDR3 is TGTGCCTGGGCATTTTCGGGTGTGTCGCCTGAGCAGTTCTTC. Translation gives CAWAFSGVSPEQFF.

In its sample, this clone was seen many times. Other DNA sequences within the sample encode an identical CDR3. The V gene is TRBV7-9, the J gene TRBJ1-2; the D is unclear. Trimming stripped 1 base from V and 5 bases from J, with 5 bases between. The CDR3 has 12 amino acids. From germline, CDR1 is SEHNR and CDR2 FQNEAQ (reference sequence). CDR3 protein: CASSLGEYGYTF. The CDR3 DNA reads TGTGCCAGCAGCTTAGGGGAATATGGCTACACCTTC.